One sample yielded the 4 T cell receptor beta chains listed below, sequenced in a study of blood T cell repertoires in COVID-19. The table came from immunoSEQ multiplex PCR; TCRdb's copy has only in-frame clones and leaves some out. The sample yields 200,000 to 300,000 clones, more than 75% seen once. Sequencing input: peripheral blood. The origin of the receptors is a woman aged 40 to 55 who had recovered from COVID-19.

The chain carries TRBV19 and TRBJ1-5; D might be TRBD1 (5 bases). Per germline, CDR1 LNHDA and CDR2 SQIVND (reference sequence). The CDR3 has 17 residues. V lost 3 bases and J 3 bases, leaving 18 bases between the germline ends. CDR3 nucleotides: TGTGCCAGTAGTATCCGGAGGGGTGAAGACCTCAATCAGCCCCAGCATTTT. Its translation is CASSIRRGEDLNQPQHF.

This chain uses TRBV19 with TRBJ1-1, with D perhaps TRBD1 (5 bases). CDR3 length: 13 amino acids. The germline gives CDR1 LNHDA, CDR2 SQIVND (reference sequence). Trimming took off 3 bases at V and 7 bases at J, with 12 bases between the two ends. The CDR3 bases are TGTGCCAGTAGTATTAAGGGGTGGGGTGAAGCTTTCTTT. It yields the protein CASSIKGWGEAFF.

This clone is a singleton in its sample. V usage is TRBV12-3 or TRBV12-4 and J usage is TRBJ1-6, with D maybe TRBD1 (5 bases). The CDR3 totals 13 residues. Trimming removed 5 bases from V and 10 bases from J, with 12 bases in between. DNA for the CDR3: TGTGCCAGCAGTGGTTACGGGGGATCACCCCTCCACTTT. Its translation is CASSGYGGSPLHF.

The chain is built from TRBV4-1 and TRBJ2-1; 9 bases are a match to TRBD2. Germline lookup yields CDR1 MGHRA and CDR2 YSYEKL. CDR3 length equals 16 residues. Losses at the gene ends were 0 bases for V and 10 bases for J; bases not matched to a gene: 10. This CDR3 is CASSQEGLAGPWEQFF. DNA of the CDR3: TGCGCCAGCAGCCAAGAAGGGCTAGCGGGGCCCTGGGAGCAGTTCTTC.